This TCR beta chain was obtained from a study of blood T cell repertoires in COVID-19. Background on the study: Sites in the United States, Italy and Spain provided acute and convalescent COVID-19 samples.

The germline gives CDR1 SGHVS, CDR2 FQNEAQ. The trim removed 2 bases at V and 6 bases at J, leaving 9 bases unmatched. This CDR3 has 15 amino acids. Data came from immunoSEQ multiplex PCR; TCRdb stores just in-frame clones and leaves some out. The sample has 120,000 to 150,000 clones, roughly 82% seen once. Material: peripheral blood. This sequence was found in a human donor in a cohort sampled during active COVID-19. This rearrangement joins TRBV7-8 to TRBJ2-7; 8 bases are shared with TRBD1. CDR3 region: CASSLRRGLLGEQYF. The CDR3 nucleotides read TGTGCCAGCAGCTTACGCAGGGGGCTGTTAGGCGAGCAGTACTTC.